This TCR beta chain was captured in a study of human T cells and chemical hapten exposure. Whole-study context: Sensitization involved placing 2% DPC onto a 2 cm by 2 cm region of upper inner arm skin. Patch tests containing 0.01% DPC, applied to the upper back, were read at 6 days.

Per the authors' pipeline: Sample TCR totals centred on a median of 95,638, ranging roughly 23,224 to 700,000. From the RACE reads, TCRdb called clonotypes with MiXCR, one entry per CDR3 protein. TCRdb, rather than the study authors, made the V and J calls. The sample has about 140,000 distinct CDR3 sequences, approximately 10% seen once; the top ten hold about 1.3%. Time point: patch test 2, 6 weeks after DPC sensitization. The treatment was: therapeutic diphenylcyclopropenone sensitization with weekly scalp DPC. Staff drew blood before applying each patch test. V lost 0 bases and J lost 2, with 10 bases in between. CDR3 length: 15 amino acids. CDR1 and CDR2 (germline): SGHVS, FNYEAQ. This clonotype was seen repeatedly, ten times or more.

The receptor's source is a woman in her 50s with alopecia areata. Some clones in this sample may be carry-over from other donors' samples. V and J are TRBV7-6 and TRBJ2-5; weak D call: TRBD1 (6 bases). The sequencing used whole blood, collected in connection with sensitization to the hapten diphenylcyclopropenone (DPC). The CDR3: CASSLASRGQETQYF. DNA of the CDR3: TGTGCCAGCAGCTTAGCGTCCAGGGGTCAAGAGACCCAGTACTTC.